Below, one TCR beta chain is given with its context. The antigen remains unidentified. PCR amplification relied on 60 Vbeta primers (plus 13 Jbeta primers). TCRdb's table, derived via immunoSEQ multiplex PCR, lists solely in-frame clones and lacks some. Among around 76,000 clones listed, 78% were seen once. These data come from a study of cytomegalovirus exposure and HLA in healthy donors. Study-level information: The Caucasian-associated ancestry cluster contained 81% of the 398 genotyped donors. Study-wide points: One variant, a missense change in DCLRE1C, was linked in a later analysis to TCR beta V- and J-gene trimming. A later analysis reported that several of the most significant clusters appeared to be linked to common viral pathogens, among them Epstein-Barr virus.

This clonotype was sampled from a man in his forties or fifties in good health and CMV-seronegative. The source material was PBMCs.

CDR3 DNA sequence: TGTGCCAGCAGTGGGGGACAGGGCGGCACAGATACGCAGTATTTT. Protein: CASSGGQGGTDTQYF. The chain recombines TRBV6-1 with TRBJ2-3; 9 positions match TRBD1. Germline V gives CDR1 MNHNS, CDR2 SASEGT. This CDR3 has 15 residues. Losses at the gene ends were 4 bases for V and 1 base for J; bases not matched to a gene: 3.